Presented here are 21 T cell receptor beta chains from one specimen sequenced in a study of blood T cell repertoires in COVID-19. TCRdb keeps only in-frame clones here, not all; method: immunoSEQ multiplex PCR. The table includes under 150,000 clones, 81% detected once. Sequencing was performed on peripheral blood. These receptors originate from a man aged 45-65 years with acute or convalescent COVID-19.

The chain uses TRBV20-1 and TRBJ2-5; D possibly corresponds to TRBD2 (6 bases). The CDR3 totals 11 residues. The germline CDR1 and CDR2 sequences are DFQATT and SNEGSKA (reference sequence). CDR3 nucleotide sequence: TGCAGCGGGGGACCAGACGGGACCCAGTACTTC. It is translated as CSGGPDGTQYF.

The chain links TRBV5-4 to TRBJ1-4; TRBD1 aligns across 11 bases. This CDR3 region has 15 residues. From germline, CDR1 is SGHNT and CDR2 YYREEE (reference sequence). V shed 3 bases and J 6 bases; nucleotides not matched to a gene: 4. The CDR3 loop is CASSSGTGGDEKLFF. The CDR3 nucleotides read TGTGCCAGCAGCTCGGGGACAGGGGGGGATGAAAAACTGTTTTTT.

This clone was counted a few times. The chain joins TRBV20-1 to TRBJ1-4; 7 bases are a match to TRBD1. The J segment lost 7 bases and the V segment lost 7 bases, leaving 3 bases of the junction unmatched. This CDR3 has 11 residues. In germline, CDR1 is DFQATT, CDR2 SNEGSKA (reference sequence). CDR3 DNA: TGCAGTGTCTACAGGGGTGAAAAACTGTTTTTT. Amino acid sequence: CSVYRGEKLFF.

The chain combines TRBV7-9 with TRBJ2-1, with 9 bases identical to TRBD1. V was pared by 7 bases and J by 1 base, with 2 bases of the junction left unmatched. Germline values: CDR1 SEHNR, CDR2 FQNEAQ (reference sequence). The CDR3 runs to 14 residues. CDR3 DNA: TGTGCCAGCAACGGACAGGGGTCCTACAATGAGCAGTTCTTC. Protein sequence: CASNGQGSYNEQFF.

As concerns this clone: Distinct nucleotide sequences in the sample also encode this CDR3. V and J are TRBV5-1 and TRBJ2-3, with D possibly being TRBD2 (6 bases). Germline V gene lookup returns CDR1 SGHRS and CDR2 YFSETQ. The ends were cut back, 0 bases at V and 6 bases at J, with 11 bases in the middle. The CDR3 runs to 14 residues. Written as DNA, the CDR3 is TGCGCCAGCAGCTTGGCCGGGGGAGCCGATACGCAGTATTTT. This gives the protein CASSLAGGADTQYF.

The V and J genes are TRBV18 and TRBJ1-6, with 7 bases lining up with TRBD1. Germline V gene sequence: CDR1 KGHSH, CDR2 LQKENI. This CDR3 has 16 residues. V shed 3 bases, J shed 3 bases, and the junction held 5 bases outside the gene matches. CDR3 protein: CASSPGQPNYNSPLHF. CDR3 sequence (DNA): TGTGCCAGCTCACCGGGACAGCCAAACTATAATTCACCCCTCCACTTT. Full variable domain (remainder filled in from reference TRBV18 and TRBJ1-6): NAGVMQNPRHLVRRRGQEARLRCSPMKGHSHVYWYRQLPEEGLKFMVYLQKENIIDESGMPKERFSAEFPKEGPSILRIQQVVRGDSAAYFCASSPGQPNYNSPLHFGNGTRLTVT.

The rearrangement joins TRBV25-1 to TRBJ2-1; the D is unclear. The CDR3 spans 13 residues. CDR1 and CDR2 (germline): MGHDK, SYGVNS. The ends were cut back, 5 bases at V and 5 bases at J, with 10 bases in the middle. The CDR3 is CASSPGGDNEQFF. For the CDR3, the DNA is TGTGCCAGCAGTCCCGGCGGCGACAATGAGCAGTTCTTC.

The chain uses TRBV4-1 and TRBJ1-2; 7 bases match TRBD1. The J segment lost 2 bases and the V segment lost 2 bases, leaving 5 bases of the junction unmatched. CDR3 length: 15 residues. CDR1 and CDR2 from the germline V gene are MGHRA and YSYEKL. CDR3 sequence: CASSQPDRANYGYTF. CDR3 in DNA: TGCGCCAGCAGCCAACCCGACAGGGCGAACTATGGCTACACCTTC.

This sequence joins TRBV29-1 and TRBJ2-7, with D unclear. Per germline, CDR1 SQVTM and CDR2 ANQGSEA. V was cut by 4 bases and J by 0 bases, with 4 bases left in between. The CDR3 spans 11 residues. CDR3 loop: CSVANSYEQYF. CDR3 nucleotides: TGCAGCGTTGCAAACTCCTACGAGCAGTACTTC.

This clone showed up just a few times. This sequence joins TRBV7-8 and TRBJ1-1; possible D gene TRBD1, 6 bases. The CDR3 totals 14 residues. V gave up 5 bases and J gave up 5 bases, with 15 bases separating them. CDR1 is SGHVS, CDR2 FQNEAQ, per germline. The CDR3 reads CASSKTGVGTEAFF. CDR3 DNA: TGTGCCAGCAGCAAGACAGGAGTTGGGACTGAAGCTTTCTTT.

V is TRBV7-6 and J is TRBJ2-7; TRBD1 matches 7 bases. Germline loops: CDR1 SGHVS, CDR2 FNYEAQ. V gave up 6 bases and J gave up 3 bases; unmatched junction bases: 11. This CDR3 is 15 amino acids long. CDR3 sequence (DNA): TGTGCCAGCAGTCGACAGGGCGGGCAGGGCTACGAGCAGTACTTC. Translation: CASSRQGGQGYEQYF.

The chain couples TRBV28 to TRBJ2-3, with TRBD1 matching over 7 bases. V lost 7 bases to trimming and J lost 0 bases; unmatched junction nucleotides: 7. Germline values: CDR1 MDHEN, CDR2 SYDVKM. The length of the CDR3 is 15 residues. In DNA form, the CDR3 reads TGTGCCAGCAAAACGGGACAGATCAGCACAGATACGCAGTATTTT. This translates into CASKTGQISTDTQYF.

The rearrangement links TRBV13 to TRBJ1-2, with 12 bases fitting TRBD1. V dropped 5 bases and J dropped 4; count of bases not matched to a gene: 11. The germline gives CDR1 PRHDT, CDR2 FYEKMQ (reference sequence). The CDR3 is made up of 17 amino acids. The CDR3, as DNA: TGTGCCAGCAGCGACGGGACAGGGGGCGAACTAGGCTATGGCTACACCTTC. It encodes CASSDGTGGELGYGYTF.

The CDR3 sequence: CASSPLAGEDTQYF. CDR3 sequence (DNA): TGCGCCAGCAGCCCACTAGCGGGGGAAGATACGCAGTATTTT. The chain combines TRBV5-1 with TRBJ2-3, with TRBD2 matching 11 bases. The CDR3 contains 14 residues. V lost 4 bases, J lost 5 bases, and 3 bases stayed unmatched. Germline V lookup: CDR1 SGHRS, CDR2 YFSETQ.

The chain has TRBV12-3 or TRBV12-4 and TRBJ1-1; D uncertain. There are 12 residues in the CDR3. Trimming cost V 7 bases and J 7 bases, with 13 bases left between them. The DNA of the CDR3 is TGTGCCAGCACCGACTGGCGTATTGAAGCTTTCTTT. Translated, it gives CASTDWRIEAFF.

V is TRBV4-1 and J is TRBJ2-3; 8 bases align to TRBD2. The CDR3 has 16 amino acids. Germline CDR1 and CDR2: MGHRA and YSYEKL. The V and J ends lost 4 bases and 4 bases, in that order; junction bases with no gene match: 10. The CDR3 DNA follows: TGCGCCAGCAGCCCCCAACCGGGGGGGCTCCCAGATACGCAGTATTTT. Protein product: CASSPQPGGLPDTQYF.

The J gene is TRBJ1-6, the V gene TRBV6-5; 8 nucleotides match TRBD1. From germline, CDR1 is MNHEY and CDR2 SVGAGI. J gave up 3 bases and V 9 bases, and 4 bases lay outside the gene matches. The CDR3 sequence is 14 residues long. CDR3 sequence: CASGQGVYNSPLHF. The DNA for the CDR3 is TGTGCCAGTGGACAGGGTGTCTATAATTCACCCCTCCACTTT.

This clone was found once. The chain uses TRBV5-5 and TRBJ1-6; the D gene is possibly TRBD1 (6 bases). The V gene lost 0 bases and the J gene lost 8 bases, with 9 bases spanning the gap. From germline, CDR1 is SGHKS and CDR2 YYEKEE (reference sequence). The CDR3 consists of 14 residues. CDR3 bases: TGTGCCAGCAGCTTGGAAGGGGGGGATTCACCCCTCCACTTT. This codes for CASSLEGGDSPLHF.

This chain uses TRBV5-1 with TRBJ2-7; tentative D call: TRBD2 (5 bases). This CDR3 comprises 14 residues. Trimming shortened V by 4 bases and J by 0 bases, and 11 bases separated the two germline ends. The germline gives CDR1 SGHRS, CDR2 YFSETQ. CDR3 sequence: CASSPRGSSYEQYF. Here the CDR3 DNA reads TGCGCCAGCAGCCCCCGGGGTAGCTCCTACGAGCAGTACTTC.

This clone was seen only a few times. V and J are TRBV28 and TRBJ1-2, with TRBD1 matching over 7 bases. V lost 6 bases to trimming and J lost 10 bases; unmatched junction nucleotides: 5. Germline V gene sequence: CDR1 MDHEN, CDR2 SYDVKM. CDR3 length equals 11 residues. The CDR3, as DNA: TGTGCCAGCAGACTGACAGGGAACTACACCTTC. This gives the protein CASRLTGNYTF.

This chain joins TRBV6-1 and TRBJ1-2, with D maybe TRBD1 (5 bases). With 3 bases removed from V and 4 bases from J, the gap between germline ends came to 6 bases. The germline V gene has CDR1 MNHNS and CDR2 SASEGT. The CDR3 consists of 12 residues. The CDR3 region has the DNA TGTGCCAGCAGTGACACAGGCTATGGCTACACCTTC. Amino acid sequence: CASSDTGYGYTF.